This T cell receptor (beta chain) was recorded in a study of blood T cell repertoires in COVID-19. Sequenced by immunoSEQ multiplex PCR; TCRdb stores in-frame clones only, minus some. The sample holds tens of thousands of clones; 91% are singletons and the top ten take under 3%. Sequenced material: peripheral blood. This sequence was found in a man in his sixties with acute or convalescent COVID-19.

CDR3 sequence: CASIGLAGGDTQYF. As DNA, the CDR3 is TGTGCCAGTATCGGACTAGCGGGAGGGGATACGCAGTATTTT. V usage is TRBV19 and J usage is TRBJ2-3; 15 bases match TRBD2. The CDR3 contains 14 residues. Trimming took 7 bases from V and 6 from J; bases not matched to a gene: 2. The germline V gene has CDR1 LNHDA and CDR2 SQIVND (reference sequence).